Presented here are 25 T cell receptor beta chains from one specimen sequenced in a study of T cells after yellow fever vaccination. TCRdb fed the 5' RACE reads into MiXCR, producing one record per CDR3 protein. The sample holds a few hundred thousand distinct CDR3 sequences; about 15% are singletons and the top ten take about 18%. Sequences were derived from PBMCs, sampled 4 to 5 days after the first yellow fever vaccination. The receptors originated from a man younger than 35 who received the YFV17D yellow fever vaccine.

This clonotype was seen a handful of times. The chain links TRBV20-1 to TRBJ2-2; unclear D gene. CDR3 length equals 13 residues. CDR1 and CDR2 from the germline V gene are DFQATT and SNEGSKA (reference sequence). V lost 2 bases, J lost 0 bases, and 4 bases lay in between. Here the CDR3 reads CSARSPNTGELFF. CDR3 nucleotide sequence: TGCAGTGCTAGATCTCCGAACACCGGGGAGCTGTTTTTT.

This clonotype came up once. CDR3 nucleotides: TGTGCCAGCACCCCGGGACAGGGGGCTTATGGCTACACCTTC. It translates to CASTPGQGAYGYTF. The chain recombines TRBV19 with TRBJ1-2, with 12 bases identical to TRBD1. The CDR3 length is 14 residues. The V gene end was trimmed by 9 bases and the J gene end by 5 bases; junction bases not matched to a gene: 7. Per germline, CDR1 LNHDA and CDR2 SQIVND (reference sequence).

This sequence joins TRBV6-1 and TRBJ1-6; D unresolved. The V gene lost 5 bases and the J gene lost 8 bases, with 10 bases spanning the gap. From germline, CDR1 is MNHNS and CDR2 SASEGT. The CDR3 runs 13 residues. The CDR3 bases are TGTGCCAGCAGTCTTTACAGCGATTCACCCCTCCACTTT. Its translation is CASSLYSDSPLHF.

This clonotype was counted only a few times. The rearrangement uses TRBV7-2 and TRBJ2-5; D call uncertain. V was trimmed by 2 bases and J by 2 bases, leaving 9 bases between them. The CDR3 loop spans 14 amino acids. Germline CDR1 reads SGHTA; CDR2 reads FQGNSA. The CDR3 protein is CASSLRREQETQYF. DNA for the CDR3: TGTGCCAGCAGCTTACGTAGAGAACAAGAGACCCAGTACTTC.

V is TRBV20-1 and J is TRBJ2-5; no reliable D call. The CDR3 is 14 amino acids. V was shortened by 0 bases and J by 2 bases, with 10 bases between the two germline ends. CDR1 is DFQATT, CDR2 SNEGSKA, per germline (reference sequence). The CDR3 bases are TGCAGTGCTAGAGATGAAGGGAAACAAGAGACCCAGTACTTC. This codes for CSARDEGKQETQYF.

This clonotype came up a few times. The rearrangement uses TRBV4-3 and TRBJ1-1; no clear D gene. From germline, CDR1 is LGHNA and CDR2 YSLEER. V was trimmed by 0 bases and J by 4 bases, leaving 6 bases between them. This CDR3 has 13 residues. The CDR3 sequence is CASSQEDGTEAFF. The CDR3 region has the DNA TGCGCCAGCAGCCAAGAAGATGGCACTGAAGCTTTCTTT.

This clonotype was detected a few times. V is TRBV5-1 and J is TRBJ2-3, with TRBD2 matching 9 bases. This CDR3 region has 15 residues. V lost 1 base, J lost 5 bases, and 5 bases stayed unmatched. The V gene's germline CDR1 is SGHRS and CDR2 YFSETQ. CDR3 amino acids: CASSLNSGGRDTQYF. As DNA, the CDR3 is TGCGCCAGCAGCTTGAATAGCGGGGGACGAGATACGCAGTATTTT.

CDR3 coding DNA: TGCAGCGTTGAAGCCGGGAGTGGAGGAAACACCATATATTTT. Its protein is CSVEAGSGGNTIYF. The J gene is TRBJ1-3, the V gene TRBV29-1; D is undetermined. The germline V and J ends were trimmed by 1 base and 4 bases, with 11 bases remaining between them. The CDR3 is 14 amino acids. The germline V gene has CDR1 SQVTM and CDR2 ANQGSEA.

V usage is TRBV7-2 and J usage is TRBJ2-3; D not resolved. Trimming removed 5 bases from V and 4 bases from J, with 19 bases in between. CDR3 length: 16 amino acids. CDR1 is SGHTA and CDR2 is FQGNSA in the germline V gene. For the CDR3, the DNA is TGTGCCAGCAGCCGTCCCGCCGGCCTAACCGCAGATACGCAGTATTTT. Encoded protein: CASSRPAGLTADTQYF.

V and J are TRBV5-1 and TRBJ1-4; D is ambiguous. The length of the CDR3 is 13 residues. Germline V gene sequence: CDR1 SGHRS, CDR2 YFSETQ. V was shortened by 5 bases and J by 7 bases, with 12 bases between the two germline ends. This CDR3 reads CASRKSIGEKLFF. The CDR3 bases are TGCGCCAGCAGGAAGAGCATTGGTGAAAAACTGTTTTTT.

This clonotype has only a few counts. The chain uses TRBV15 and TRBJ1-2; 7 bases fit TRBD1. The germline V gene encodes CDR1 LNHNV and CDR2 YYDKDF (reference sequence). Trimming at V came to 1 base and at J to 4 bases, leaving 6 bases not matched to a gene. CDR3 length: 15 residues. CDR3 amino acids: CATSRARQGFYGYTF. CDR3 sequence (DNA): TGTGCCACCAGCAGAGCGCGACAGGGATTCTATGGCTACACCTTC. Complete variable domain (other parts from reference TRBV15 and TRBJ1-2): DAMVIQNPRYQVTQFGKPVTLSCSQTLNHNVMYWYQQKSSQAPKLLFHYYDKDFNNEADTPDNFQSRRPNTSFCFLDIRSPGLGDTAMYLCATSRARQGFYGYTFGSGTRLTVV.

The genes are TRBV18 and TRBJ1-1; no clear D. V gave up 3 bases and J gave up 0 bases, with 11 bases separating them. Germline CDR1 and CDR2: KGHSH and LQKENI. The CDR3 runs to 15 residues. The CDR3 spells CASSPPGGLNTEAFF. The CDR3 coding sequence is TGTGCCAGCTCACCCCCCGGCGGGTTGAACACTGAAGCTTTCTTT.

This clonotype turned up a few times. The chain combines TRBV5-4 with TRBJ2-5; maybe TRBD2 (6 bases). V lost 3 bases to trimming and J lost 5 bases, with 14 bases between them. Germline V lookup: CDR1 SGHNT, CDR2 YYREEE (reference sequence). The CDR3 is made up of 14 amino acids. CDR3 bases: TGTGCCAGCAGCTCGCCTAGCGAAGGGGAGACCCAGTACTTC. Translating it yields CASSSPSEGETQYF.

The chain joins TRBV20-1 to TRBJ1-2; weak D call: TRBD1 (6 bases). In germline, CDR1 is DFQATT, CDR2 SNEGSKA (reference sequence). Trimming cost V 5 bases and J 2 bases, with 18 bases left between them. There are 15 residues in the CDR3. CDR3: CSAPTPPQGNYGYTF. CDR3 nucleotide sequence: TGCAGTGCTCCCACACCCCCACAGGGCAACTATGGCTACACCTTC.

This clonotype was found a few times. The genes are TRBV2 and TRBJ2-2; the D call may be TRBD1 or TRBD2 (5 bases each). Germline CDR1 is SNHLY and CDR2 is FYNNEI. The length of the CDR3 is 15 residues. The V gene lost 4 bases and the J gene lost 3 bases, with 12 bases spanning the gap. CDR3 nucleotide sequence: TGTGCCAGCAGTGGTCCGGGACGGCACACCGGGGAGCTGTTTTTT. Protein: CASSGPGRHTGELFF.

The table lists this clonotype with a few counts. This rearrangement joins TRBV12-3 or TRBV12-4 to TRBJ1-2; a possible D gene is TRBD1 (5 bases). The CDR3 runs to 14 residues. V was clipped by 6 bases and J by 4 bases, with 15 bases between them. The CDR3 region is CASSRDSAGYGYTF. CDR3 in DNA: TGTGCCAGCAGCAGAGACAGCGCGGGCTATGGCTACACCTTC.

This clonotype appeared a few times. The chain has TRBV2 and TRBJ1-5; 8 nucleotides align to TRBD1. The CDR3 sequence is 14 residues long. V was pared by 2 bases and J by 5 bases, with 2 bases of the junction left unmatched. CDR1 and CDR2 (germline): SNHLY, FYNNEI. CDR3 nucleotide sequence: TGTGCCAGCAGTGAACAGGGGGCTCATCAGCCCCAGCATTTT. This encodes CASSEQGAHQPQHF.

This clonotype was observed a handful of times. As DNA, the CDR3 is TGTGCCAGCAGCTTATTGGGCGGGGGGGCCCCAGAGACCCAGTACTTC. The encoded protein is CASSLLGGGAPETQYF. V is TRBV7-2 and J is TRBJ2-5; TRBD2 aligns across 9 bases. The length of the CDR3 is 16 residues. J gave up 4 bases and V 2 bases, and 8 bases lay outside the gene matches. CDR1 and CDR2 (germline): SGHTA, FQGNSA.

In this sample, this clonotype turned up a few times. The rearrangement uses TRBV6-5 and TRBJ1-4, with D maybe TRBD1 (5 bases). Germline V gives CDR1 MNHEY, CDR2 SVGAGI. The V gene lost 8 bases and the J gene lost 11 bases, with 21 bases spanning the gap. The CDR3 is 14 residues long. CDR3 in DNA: TGTGCCAGCGGTCCGATTCTTTGGGGGGGGAAACTGTTTTTT. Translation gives CASGPILWGGKLFF.

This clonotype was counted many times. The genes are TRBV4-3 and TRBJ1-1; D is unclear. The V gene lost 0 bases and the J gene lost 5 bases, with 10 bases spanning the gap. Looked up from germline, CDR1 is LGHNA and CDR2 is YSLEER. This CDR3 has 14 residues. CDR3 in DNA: TGCGCCAGCAGCCAAGAACCCTTCGGGACTGAAGCTTTCTTT. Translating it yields CASSQEPFGTEAFF.

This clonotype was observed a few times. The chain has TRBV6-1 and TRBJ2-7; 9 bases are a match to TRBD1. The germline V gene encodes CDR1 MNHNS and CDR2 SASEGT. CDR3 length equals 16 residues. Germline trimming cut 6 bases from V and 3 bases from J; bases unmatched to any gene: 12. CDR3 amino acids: CASRPGTGNLLYEQYV. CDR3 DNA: TGTGCCAGCAGGCCCGGGACAGGGAATTTACTCTACGAGCAGTACGTC.

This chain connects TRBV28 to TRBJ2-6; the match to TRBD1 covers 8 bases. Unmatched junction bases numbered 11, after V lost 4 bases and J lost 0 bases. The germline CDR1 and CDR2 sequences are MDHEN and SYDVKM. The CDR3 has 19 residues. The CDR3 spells CASSSLPGQGGSGANVLTF. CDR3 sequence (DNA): TGTGCCAGCAGTTCCCTACCTGGACAGGGTGGCTCTGGGGCCAACGTCCTGACTTTC.

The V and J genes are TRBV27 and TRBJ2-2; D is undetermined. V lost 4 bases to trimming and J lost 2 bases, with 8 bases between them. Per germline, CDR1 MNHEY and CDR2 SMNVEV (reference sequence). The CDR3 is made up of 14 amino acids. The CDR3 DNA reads TGTGCCAGCAGTTGGTGGCAAAACACCGGGGAGCTGTTTTTT. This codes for CASSWWQNTGELFF.

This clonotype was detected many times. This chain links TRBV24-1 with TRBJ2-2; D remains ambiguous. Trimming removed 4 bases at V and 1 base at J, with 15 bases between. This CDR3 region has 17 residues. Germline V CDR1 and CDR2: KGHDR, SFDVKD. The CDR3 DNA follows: TGTGCCACCAGTGACTCTGGGTGGCTTAGGAACACCGGGGAGCTGTTTTTT. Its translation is CATSDSGWLRNTGELFF.

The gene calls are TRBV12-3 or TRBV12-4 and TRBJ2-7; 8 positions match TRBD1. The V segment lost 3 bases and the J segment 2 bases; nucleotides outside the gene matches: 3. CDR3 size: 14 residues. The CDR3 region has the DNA TGTGCCAGCAGTTTGGACAGGGAGGCCTACGAGCAGTACTTC. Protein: CASSLDREAYEQYF.